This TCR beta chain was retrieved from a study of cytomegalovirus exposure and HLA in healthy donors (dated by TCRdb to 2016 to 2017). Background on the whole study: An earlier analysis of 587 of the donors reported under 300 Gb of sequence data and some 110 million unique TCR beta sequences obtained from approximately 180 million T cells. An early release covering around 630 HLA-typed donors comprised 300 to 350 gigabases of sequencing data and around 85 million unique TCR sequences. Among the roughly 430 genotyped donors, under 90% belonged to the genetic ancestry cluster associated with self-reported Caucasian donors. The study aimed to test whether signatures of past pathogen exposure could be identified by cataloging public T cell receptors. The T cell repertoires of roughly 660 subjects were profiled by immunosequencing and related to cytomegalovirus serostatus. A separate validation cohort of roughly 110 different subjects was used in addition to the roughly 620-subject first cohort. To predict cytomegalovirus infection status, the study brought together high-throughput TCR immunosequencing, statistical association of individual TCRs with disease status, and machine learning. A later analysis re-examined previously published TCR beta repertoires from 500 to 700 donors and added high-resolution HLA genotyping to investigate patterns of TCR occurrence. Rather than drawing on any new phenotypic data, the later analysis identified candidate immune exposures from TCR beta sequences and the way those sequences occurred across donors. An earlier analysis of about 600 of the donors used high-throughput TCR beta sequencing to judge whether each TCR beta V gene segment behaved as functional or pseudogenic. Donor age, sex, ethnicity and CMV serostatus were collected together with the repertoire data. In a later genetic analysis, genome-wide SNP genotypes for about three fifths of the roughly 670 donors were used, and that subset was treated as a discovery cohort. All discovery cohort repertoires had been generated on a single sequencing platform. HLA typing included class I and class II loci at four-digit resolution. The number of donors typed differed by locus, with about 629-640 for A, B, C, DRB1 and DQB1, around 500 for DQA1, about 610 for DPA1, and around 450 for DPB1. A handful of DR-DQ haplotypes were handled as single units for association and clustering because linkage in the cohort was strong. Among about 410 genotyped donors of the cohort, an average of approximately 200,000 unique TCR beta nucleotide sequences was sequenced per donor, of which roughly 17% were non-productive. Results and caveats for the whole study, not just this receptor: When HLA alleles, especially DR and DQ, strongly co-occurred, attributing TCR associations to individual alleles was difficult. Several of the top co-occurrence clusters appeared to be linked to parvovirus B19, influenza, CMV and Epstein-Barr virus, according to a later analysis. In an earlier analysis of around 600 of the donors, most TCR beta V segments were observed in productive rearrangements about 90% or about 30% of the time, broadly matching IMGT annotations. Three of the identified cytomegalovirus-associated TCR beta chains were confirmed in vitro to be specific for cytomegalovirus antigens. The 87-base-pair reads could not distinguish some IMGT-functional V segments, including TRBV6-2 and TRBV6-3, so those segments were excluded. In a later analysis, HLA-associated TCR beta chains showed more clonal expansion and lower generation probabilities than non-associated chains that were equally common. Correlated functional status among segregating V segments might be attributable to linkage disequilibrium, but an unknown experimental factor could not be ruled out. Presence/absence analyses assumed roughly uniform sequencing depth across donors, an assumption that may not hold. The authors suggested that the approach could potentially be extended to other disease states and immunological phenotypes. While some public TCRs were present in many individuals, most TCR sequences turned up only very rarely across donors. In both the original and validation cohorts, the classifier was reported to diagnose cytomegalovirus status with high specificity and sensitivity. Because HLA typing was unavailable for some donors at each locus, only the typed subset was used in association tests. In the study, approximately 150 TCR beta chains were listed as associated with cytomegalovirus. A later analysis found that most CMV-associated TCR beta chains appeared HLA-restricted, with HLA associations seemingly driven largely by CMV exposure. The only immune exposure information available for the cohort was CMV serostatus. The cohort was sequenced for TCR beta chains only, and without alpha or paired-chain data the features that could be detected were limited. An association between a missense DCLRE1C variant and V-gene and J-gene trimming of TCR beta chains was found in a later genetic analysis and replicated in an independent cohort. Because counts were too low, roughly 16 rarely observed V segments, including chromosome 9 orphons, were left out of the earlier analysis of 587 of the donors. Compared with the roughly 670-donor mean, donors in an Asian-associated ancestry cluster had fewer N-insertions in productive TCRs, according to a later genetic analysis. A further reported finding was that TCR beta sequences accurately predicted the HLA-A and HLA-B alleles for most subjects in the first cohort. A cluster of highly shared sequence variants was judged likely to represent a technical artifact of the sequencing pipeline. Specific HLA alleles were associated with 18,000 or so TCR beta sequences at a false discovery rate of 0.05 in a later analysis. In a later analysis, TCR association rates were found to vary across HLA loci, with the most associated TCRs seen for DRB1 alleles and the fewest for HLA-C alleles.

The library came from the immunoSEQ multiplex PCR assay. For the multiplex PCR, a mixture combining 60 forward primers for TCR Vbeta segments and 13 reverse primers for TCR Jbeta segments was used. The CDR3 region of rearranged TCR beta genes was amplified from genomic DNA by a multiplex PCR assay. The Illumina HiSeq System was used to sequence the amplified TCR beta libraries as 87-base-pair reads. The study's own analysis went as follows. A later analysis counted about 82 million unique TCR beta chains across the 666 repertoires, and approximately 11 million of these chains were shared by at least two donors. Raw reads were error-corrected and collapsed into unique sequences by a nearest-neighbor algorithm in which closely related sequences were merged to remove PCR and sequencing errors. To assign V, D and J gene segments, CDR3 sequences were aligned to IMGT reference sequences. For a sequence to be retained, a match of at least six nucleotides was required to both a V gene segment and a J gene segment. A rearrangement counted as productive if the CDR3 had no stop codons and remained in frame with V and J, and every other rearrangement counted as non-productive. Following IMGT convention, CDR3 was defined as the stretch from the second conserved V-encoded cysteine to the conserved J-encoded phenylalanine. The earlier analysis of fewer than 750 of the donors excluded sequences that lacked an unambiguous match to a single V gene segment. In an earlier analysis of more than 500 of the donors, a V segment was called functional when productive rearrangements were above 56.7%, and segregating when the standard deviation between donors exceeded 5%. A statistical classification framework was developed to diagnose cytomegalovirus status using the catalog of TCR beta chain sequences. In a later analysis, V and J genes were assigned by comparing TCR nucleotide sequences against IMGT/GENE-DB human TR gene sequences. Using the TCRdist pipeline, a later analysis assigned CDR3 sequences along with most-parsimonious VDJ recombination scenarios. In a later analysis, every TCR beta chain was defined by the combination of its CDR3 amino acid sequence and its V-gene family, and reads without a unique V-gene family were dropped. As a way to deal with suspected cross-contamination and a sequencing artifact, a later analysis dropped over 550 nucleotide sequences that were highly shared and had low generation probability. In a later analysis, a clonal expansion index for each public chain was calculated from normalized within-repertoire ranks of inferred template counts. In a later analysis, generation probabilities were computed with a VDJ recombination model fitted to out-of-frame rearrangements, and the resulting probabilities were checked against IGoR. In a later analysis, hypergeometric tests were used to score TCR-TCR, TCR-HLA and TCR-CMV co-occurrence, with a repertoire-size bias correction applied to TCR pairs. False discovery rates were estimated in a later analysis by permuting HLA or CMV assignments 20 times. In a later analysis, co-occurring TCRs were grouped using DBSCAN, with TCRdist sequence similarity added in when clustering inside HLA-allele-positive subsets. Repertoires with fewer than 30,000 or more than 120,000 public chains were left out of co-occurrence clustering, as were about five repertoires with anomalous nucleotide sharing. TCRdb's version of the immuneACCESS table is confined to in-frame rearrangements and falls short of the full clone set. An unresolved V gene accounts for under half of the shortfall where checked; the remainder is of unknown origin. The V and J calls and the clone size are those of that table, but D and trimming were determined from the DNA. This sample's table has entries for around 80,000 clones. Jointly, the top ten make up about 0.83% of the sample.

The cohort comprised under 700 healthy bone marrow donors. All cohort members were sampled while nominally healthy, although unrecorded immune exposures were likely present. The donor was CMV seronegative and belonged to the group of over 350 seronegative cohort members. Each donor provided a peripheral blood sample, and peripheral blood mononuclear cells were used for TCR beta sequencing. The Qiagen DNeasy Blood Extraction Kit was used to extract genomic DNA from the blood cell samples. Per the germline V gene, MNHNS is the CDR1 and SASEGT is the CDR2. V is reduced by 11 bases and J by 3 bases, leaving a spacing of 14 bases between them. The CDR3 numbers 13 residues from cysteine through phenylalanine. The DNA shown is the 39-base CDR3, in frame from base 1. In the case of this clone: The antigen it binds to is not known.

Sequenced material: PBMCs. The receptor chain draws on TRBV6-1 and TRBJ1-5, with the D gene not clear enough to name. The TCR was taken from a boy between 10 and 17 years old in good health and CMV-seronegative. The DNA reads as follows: TGTGCCTCCCGGGAAGGGTACAATCAGCCCCAGCATTTT. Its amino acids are CASREGYNQPQHF.